Shown below are 4 T cell receptor beta chains from a single sample sequenced in a study of identical twins. TCRdb reprocessed the 5' RACE reads via MiXCR and lists one record per CDR3 protein. The sample has approximately 230,000 distinct CDR3 sequences; over 13% are singletons. Sequencing was performed on memory (CD45RO+) T cells sorted from blood. The source is a woman aged 18-35 years in good health.

The chain links TRBV2 to TRBJ2-7, with a tentative D call TRBD2 (5 bases). The V gene's germline CDR1 is SNHLY and CDR2 FYNNEI. Trimming stripped 3 bases from V and 0 bases from J, with 15 bases between. This CDR3 has 16 residues. Written as DNA, the CDR3 is TGTGCCAGCAGTGACGGCCTTCTCAGCGGCTCCTACGAGCAGTACTTC. It yields the protein CASSDGLLSGSYEQYF.

This clonotype was detected only a few times. This sequence joins TRBV11-2 and TRBJ2-3; 9 bases line up with TRBD1. This CDR3 is 16 amino acids long. Looked up from germline, CDR1 is SGHAT and CDR2 is FQNNGV. V lost 4 bases, J lost 3 bases, and 8 bases stayed unmatched. The CDR3 DNA follows: TGTGCCAGCAGCTCCCAGGGGACAGGGCAGACAGATACGCAGTATTTT. Translating gives CASSSQGTGQTDTQYF.

This chain links TRBV20-1 with TRBJ2-3; tentatively, D is TRBD2 (6 bases). This CDR3 region has 14 residues. From germline, CDR1 is DFQATT and CDR2 SNEGSKA (reference sequence). V lost 5 bases, J lost 6 bases, and 18 bases lay in between. CDR3 sequence (DNA): TGCAGTGCTCCAGGGCTAGCGACATTCGATACGCAGTATTTT. Encoded protein: CSAPGLATFDTQYF.

This clonotype came up a few times. The gene calls are TRBV20-1 and TRBJ2-2; D ambiguous. Trimming shortened V by 6 bases and J by 6 bases, and 14 bases separated the two germline ends. Germline CDR1 and CDR2: DFQATT and SNEGSKA (reference sequence). CDR3 length equals 13 residues. The CDR3 nucleotides are TGCAGTGCCACCGCAGGTCAGGCCGGGGAGCTGTTTTTT. Its translation is CSATAGQAGELFF.